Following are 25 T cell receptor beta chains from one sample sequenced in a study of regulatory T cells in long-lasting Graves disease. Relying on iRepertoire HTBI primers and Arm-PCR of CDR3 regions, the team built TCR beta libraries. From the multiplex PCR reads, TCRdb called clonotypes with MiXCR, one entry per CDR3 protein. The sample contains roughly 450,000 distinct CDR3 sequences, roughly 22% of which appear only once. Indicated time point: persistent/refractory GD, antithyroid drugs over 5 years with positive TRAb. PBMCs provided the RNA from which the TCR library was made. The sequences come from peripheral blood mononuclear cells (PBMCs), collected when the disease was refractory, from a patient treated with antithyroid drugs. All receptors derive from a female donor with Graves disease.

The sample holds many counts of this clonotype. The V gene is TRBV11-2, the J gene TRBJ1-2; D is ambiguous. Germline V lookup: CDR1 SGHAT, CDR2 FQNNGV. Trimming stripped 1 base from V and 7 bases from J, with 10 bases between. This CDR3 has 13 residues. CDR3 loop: CASSLGVGLGYTF. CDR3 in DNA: TGTGCCAGCAGCTTAGGTGTGGGCCTTGGCTACACCTTC.

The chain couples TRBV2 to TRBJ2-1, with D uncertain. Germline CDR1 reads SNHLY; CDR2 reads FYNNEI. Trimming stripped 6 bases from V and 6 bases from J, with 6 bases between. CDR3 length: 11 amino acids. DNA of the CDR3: TGTGCCAGCAGGGGTTTCAATGAGCAGTTCTTC. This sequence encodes CASRGFNEQFF.

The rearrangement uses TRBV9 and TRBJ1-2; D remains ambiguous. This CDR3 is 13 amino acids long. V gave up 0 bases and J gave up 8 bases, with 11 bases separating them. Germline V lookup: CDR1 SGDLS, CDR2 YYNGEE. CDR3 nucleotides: TGTGCCAGCAGCGTAGCACAGACGGGAGGCTACACCTTC. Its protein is CASSVAQTGGYTF.

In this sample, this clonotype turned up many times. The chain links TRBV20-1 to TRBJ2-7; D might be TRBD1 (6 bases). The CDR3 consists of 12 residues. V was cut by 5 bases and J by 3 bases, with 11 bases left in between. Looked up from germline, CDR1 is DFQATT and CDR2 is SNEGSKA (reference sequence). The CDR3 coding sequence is TGCAGTGCTTGGGACAATATCTACGAGCAGTACTTC. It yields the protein CSAWDNIYEQYF.

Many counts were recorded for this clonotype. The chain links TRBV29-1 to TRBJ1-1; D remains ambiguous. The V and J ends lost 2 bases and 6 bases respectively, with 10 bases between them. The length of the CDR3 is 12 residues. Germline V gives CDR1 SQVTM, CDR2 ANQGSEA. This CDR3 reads CSVESGGSEAFF. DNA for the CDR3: TGCAGCGTTGAATCGGGAGGTTCTGAAGCTTTCTTT.

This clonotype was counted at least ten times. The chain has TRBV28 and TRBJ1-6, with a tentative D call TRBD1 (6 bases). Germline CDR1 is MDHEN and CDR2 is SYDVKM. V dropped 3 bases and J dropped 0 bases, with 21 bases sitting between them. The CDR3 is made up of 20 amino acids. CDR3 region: CASSFLGGTAGRSYNSPLHF. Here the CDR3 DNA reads TGTGCCAGCAGTTTCCTAGGGGGTACGGCGGGGCGCTCCTATAATTCACCCCTCCACTTT.

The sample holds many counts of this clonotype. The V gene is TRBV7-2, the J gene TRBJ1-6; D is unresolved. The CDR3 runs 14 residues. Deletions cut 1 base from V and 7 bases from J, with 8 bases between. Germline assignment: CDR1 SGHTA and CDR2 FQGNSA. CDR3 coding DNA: TGTGCCAGCAGCTTAGAGACGGGGAATTCACCCCTCCACTTT. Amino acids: CASSLETGNSPLHF.

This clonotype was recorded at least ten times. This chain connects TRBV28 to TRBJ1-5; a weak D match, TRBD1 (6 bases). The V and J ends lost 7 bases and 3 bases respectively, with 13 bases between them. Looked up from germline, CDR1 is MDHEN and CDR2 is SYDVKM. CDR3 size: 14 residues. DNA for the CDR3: TGTGCCAGCAACATACAGGGTGACAATCAGCCCCAGCATTTT. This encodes CASNIQGDNQPQHF.

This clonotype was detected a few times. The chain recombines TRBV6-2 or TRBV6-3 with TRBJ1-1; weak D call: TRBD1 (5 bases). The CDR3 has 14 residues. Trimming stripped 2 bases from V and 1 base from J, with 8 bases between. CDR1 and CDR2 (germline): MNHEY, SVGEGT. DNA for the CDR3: TGTGCCAGCAGTTACGTGGGGCAGAACACTGAAGCTTTCTTT. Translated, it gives CASSYVGQNTEAFF.

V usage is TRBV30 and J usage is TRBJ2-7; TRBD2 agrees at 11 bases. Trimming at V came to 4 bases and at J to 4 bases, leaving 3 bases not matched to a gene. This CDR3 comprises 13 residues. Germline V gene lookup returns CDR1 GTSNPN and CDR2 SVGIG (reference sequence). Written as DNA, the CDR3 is TGTGCCTGGACCACTAGCGGGAGTTACGAGCAGTACTTC. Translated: CAWTTSGSYEQYF.

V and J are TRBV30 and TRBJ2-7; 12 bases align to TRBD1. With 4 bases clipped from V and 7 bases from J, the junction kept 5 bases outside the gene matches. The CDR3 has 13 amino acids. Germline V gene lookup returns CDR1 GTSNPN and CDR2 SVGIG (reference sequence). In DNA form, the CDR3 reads TGTGCCTGGACCAGGGACAGGGGGCATGAGCAGTACTTC. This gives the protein CAWTRDRGHEQYF.

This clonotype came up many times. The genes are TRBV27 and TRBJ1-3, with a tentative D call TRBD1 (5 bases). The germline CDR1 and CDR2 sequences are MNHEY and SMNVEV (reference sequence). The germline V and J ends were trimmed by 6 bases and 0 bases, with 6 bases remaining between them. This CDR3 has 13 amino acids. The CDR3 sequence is CASSQGSGNTIYF. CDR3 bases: TGTGCCAGCAGCCAGGGCTCTGGAAACACCATATATTTT.

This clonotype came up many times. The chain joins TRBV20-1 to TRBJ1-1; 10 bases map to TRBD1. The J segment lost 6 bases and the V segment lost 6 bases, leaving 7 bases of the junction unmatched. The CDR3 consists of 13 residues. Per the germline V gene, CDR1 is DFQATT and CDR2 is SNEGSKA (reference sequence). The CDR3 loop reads CSATRQGAAEAFF. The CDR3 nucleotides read TGCAGTGCCACCAGACAGGGGGCAGCTGAAGCTTTCTTT.

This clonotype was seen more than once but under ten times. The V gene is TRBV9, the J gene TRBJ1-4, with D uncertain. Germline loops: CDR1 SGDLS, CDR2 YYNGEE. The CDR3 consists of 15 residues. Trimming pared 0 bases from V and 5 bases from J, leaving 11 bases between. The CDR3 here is CASSVGSSGNEKLFF. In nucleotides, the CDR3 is TGTGCCAGCAGCGTAGGGTCCTCCGGCAATGAAAAACTGTTTTTT.

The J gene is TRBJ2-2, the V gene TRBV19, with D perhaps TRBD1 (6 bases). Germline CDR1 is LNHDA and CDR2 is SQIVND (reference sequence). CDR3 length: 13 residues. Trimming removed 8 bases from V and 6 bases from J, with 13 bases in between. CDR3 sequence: CASFTGFPGELFF. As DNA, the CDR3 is TGTGCCAGTTTTACAGGGTTCCCCGGGGAGCTGTTTTTT.

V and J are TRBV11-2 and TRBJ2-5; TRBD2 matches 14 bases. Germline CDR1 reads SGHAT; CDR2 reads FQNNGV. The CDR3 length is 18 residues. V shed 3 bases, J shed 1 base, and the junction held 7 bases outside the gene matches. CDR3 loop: CASSLEVGLAGGQETQYF. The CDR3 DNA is TGTGCCAGCAGCTTGGAAGTAGGACTAGCGGGGGGCCAAGAGACCCAGTACTTC.

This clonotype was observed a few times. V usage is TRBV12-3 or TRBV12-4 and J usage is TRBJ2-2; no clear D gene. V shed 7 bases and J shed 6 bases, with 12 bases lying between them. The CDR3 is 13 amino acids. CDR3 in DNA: TGTGCCAGCACGACCCAGAGGTCCGGGGAGCTGTTTTTT. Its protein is CASTTQRSGELFF.

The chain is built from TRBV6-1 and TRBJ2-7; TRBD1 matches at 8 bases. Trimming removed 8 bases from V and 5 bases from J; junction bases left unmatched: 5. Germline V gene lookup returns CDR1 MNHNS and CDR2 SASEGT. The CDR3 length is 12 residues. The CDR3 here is CASWQGANEQYF. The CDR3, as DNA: TGTGCCAGCTGGCAGGGGGCGAACGAGCAGTACTTC.

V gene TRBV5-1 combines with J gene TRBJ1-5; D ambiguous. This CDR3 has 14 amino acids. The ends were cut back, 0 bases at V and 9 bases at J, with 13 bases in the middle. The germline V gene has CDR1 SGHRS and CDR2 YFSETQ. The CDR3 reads CASSLEENLRPQHF. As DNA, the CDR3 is TGCGCCAGCAGCTTGGAAGAGAACTTAAGGCCCCAGCATTTT.

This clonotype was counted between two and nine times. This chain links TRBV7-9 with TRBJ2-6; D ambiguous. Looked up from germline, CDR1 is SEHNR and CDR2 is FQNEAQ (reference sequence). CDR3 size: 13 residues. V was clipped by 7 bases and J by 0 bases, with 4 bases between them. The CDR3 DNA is TGTGCCAGCATGGGCTCTGGGGCCAACGTCCTGACTTTC. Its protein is CASMGSGANVLTF.

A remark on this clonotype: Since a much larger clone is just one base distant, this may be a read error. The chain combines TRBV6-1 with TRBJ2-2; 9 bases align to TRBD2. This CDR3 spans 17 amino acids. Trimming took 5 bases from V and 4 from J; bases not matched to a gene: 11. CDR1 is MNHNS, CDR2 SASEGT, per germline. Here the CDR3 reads CASSRRTGGRATGELFF. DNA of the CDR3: TGTGCCAGCAGTCGACGTACTGGCGGGAGGGCCACCGGGGAGCTGTTTTTT.

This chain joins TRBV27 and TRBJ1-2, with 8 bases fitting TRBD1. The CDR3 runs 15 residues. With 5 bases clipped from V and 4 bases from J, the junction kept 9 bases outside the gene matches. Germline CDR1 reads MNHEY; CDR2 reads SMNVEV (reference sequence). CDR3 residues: CASSLTGTGAYGYTF. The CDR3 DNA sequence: TGTGCCAGCAGTCTAACCGGGACAGGTGCCTATGGCTACACCTTC.

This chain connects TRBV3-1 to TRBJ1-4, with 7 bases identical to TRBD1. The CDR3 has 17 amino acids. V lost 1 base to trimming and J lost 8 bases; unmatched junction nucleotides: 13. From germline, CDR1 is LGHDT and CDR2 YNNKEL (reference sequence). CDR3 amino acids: CASSQGLQGLMEEKLFF. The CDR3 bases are TGTGCCAGCAGCCAAGGATTACAGGGGCTTATGGAAGAAAAACTGTTTTTT.

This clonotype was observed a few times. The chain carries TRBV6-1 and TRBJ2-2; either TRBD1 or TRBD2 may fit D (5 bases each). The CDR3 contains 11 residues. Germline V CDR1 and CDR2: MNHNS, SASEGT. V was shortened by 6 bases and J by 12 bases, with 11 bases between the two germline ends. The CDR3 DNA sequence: TGTGCCAGCAGCATTGAGGGACAGCTGTTTTTT. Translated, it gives CASSIEGQLFF.

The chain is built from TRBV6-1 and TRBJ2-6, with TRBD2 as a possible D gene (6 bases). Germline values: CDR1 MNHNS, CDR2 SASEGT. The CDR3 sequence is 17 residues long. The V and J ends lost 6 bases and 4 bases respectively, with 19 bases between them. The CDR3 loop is CASRSAGLAFGANVLTF. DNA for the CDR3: TGTGCCAGCAGATCCGCCGGTCTAGCGTTCGGGGCCAACGTCCTGACTTTC.